These T cell receptor beta chains were read from a single sample in a study of early T cells in non-severe SARS-CoV-2 infection. TCRdb passed the 5' RACE reads through MiXCR, listing each CDR3 protein once. This sample has some 16,000 distinct CDR3 sequences, with roughly 5% found just once. The sample consisted of whole blood. The receptor source for this set is an adult who was a healthcare worker with PCR-confirmed SARS-CoV-2 infection or an uninfected control (not recorded which). The CDR3 runs from the conserved cysteine through the conserved F or W.

v_gene: TRBV7-3; len: 14; j_gene: TRBJ2-2; CDR3aa: CASSLTSGTGELFF
v_gene: TRBV28; len: 14; j_gene: TRBJ2-3; CDR3aa: CASQLGTGWNTQYF
v_gene: TRBV18; len: 15; j_gene: TRBJ1-1; CDR3aa: CASSSGQGTTSEAFF
v_gene: TRBV20-1; len: 13; j_gene: TRBJ1-1; CDR3aa: CSARGPENTEAFF
v_gene: TRBV7-9; len: 16; j_gene: TRBJ2-7; CDR3aa: CASSSFYGPSTEEQYF
v_gene: TRBV27; len: 16; j_gene: TRBJ1-2; CDR3aa: CASSLGQGARLGGYTF
v_gene: TRBV9; len: 14; j_gene: TRBJ2-7; CDR3aa: CASSPRDYNYEQYF
v_gene: TRBV20-1; len: 11; j_gene: TRBJ2-1; CDR3aa: CSARSLGEQFF
v_gene: TRBV11-2; len: 13; j_gene: TRBJ2-5; CDR3aa: CASSWDSQETQYF
v_gene: TRBV28; len: 17; j_gene: TRBJ2-3; CDR3aa: CASSHPFGLADTDTQYF
v_gene: TRBV7-6; len: 12; j_gene: TRBJ1-1; CDR3aa: CASSPGQGEAFF
v_gene: TRBV10-1; len: 14; j_gene: TRBJ2-5; CDR3aa: CASSESRGIETQYF
v_gene: TRBV12-3/TRBV12-4; len: 14; j_gene: TRBJ1-1; CDR3aa: CASSLRGQGDEAFF
v_gene: TRBV29-1; len: 14; j_gene: TRBJ1-1; CDR3aa: CSVSKGGMNTEAFF
v_gene: TRBV5-4; len: 11; j_gene: TRBJ2-7; CDR3aa: CASSGRGEQYF
v_gene: TRBV30; len: 14; j_gene: TRBJ1-3; CDR3aa: CAWLNRVSGNTIYF
v_gene: TRBV7-2; len: 14; j_gene: TRBJ1-1; CDR3aa: CASSFDRRGTEAFF
v_gene: TRBV7-2; len: 15; j_gene: TRBJ2-6; CDR3aa: CASSRPGAGANVLTF
v_gene: TRBV11-2; len: 13; j_gene: TRBJ2-3; CDR3aa: CASSLSPTHTQYF
v_gene: TRBV7-9; len: 13; j_gene: TRBJ2-2; CDR3aa: CASTLGNTGELFF
v_gene: TRBV12-3/TRBV12-4; len: 12; j_gene: TRBJ2-3; CDR3aa: CASSRTTKTQYF
v_gene: TRBV7-9; len: 13; j_gene: TRBJ2-3; CDR3aa: CASSFGGADTQYF
v_gene: TRBV6-6; len: 15; j_gene: TRBJ1-2; CDR3aa: CASSYPEIANYGYTF
v_gene: TRBV24-1; len: 16; j_gene: TRBJ2-1; CDR3aa: CATSDFGLAGELEQFF
v_gene: TRBV3-1; len: 13; j_gene: TRBJ1-1; CDR3aa: CASSPNLQGKAFF
v_gene: TRBV6-5; len: 13; j_gene: TRBJ1-3; CDR3aa: CASSSSRSNTIYF
v_gene: TRBV20-1; len: 15; j_gene: TRBJ2-3; CDR3aa: CSARVQGTGTDTQYF
v_gene: TRBV19; len: 13; j_gene: TRBJ2-2; CDR3aa: CASQDLGPGELFF
v_gene: TRBV20-1; len: 13; j_gene: TRBJ2-1; CDR3aa: CSARGAGTNEQFF
v_gene: TRBV20-1; len: 11; j_gene: TRBJ1-1; CDR3aa: CSANWGTEAFF
v_gene: TRBV6-1; len: 14; j_gene: TRBJ2-5; CDR3aa: CASTRTSVMETQYF
v_gene: TRBV4-1; len: 14; j_gene: TRBJ2-2; CDR3aa: CASGLAGDTGELFF
v_gene: TRBV20-1; len: 19; j_gene: TRBJ2-1; CDR3aa: CSAGRSGRAFPRSYNEQFF
v_gene: TRBV3-1; len: 15; j_gene: TRBJ1-2; CDR3aa: CASSHLIPVPDGYTF
v_gene: TRBV7-6; len: 17; j_gene: TRBJ2-5; CDR3aa: CASSSQRRGAIQETQYF
v_gene: TRBV10-1; len: 14; j_gene: TRBJ2-3; CDR3aa: CASSELSSTDTQYF
v_gene: TRBV12-3/TRBV12-4; len: 13; j_gene: TRBJ2-3; CDR3aa: CASSSRTGSTQYF
v_gene: TRBV5-1; len: 13; j_gene: TRBJ2-3; CDR3aa: CASSPQWGNAQYF
v_gene: TRBV7-9; len: 15; j_gene: TRBJ1-1; CDR3aa: CASRPPLEMSTEAFF
v_gene: TRBV20-1; len: 15; j_gene: TRBJ2-3; CDR3aa: CSARVEREPTDTQYF
v_gene: TRBV27; len: 12; j_gene: TRBJ2-7; CDR3aa: CASGGRVNEQYF
v_gene: TRBV7-9; len: 18; j_gene: TRBJ2-1; CDR3aa: CASSLAITTYRTANEQFF
v_gene: TRBV12-3/TRBV12-4; len: 14; j_gene: TRBJ1-3; CDR3aa: CASSLSGGVNTIYF
v_gene: TRBV18; len: 16; j_gene: TRBJ2-1; CDR3aa: CASSSYGGVAGNEQFF
v_gene: TRBV18; len: 11; j_gene: TRBJ1-2; CDR3aa: CASSPSDGYTF
v_gene: TRBV5-1; len: 18; j_gene: TRBJ2-3; CDR3aa: CASSLLVTSGSDADTQYF
v_gene: TRBV28; len: 14; j_gene: TRBJ2-3; CDR3aa: CASTNRVEADTQYF
v_gene: TRBV7-2; len: 15; j_gene: TRBJ2-3; CDR3aa: CASSPQYFPTDTQYF
v_gene: TRBV10-2; len: 11; j_gene: TRBJ2-1; CDR3aa: CASSARHEQFF
v_gene: TRBV7-2; len: 12; j_gene: TRBJ2-3; CDR3aa: CASSSLTDTQYF
v_gene: TRBV20-1; len: 11; j_gene: TRBJ1-2; CDR3aa: CSARVNYGYTF
v_gene: TRBV6-5; len: 14; j_gene: TRBJ1-2; CDR3aa: CASNGHEGVYGYTF
v_gene: TRBV11-2; len: 15; j_gene: TRBJ2-2; CDR3aa: CASSLGLPNTGELFF
v_gene: TRBV24-1; len: 16; j_gene: TRBJ2-1; CDR3aa: CATSHVAGGPWNEQFF
v_gene: TRBV2; len: 14; j_gene: TRBJ1-4; CDR3aa: CASSEGGPNEKLFF
v_gene: TRBV6-5; len: 13; j_gene: TRBJ1-2; CDR3aa: CASSKQGANGYTF
v_gene: TRBV7-2; len: 14; j_gene: TRBJ1-4; CDR3aa: CASKGGASNEKLFF
v_gene: TRBV5-1; len: 13; j_gene: TRBJ2-5; CDR3aa: CASTFDGRETQYF
v_gene: TRBV6-6; len: 18; j_gene: TRBJ1-2; CDR3aa: CASSPSQFNDRGLYGYTF